This section outlines one T cell receptor (beta chain) sequence together with its context. This sample is part of a study of blood T cell repertoires in COVID-19. In the authors' methods: How many nucleated cells were present was estimated from reference gene primer amplification. Clones were read by immunoSEQ multiplex PCR, and TCRdb kept only the in-frame ones, dropping some. The V and J calls and the clone size are those of that table, but D and trimming were determined from the DNA. This repertoire shows over 35,000 clones, 75% to 85% found once; its top ten account for roughly 9.9%. The V gene end was trimmed by 5 bases and the J gene end by 4 bases; junction bases not matched to a gene: 3. The CDR3 totals 13 residues. Per the germline V gene, CDR1 is LNHDA and CDR2 is SQIVND (reference sequence).

J is TRBJ1-1 and V is TRBV19, with 8 bases matching TRBD1. The origin of this receptor is a human donor in a cohort sampled during active COVID-19. Material: peripheral blood. The CDR3 sequence is CASSLTGGTEAFF. The CDR3 DNA is TGTGCCAGTAGTTTAACAGGGGGCACTGAAGCTTTCTTT.